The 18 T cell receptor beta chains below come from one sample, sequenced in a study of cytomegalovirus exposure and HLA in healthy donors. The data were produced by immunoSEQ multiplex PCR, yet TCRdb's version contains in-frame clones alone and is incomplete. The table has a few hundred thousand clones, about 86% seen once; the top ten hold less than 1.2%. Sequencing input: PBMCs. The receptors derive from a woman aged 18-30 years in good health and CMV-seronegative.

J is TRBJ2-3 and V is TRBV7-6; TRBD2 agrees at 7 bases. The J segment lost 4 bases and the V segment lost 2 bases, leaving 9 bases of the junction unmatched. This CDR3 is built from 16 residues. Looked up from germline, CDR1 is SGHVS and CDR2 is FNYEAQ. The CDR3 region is CASSLSVTGGADTQYF. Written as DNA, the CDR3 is TGTGCCAGCAGCTTATCAGTGACGGGAGGTGCAGATACGCAGTATTTT.

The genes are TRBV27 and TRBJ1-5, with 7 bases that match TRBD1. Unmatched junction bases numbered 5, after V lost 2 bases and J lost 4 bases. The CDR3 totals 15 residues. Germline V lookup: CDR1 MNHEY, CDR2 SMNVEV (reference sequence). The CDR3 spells CASSLGQGGNQPQHF. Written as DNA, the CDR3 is TGTGCCAGCAGTTTAGGGCAGGGGGGAAATCAGCCCCAGCATTTT.

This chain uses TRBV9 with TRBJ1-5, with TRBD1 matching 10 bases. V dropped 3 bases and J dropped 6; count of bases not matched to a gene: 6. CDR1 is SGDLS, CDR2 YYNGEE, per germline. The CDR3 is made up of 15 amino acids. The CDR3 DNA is TGTGCCAGCAGCGAGGCGGGACAGGGGAGTCAGCCCCAGCATTTT. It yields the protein CASSEAGQGSQPQHF. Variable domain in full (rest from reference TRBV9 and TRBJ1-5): DSGVTQTPKHLITATGQRVTLRCSPRSGDLSVYWYQQSLDQGLQFLIQYYNGEERAKGNILERFSAQQFPDLHSELNLSSLELGDSALYFCASSEAGQGSQPQHFGDGTRLSIL.

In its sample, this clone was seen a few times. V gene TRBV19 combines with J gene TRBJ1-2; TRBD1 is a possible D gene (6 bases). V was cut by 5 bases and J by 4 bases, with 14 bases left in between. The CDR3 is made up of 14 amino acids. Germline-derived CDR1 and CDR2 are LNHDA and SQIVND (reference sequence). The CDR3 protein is CASSSNRVGYGYTF. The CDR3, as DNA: TGTGCCAGTAGTTCGAACAGGGTTGGCTATGGCTACACCTTC.

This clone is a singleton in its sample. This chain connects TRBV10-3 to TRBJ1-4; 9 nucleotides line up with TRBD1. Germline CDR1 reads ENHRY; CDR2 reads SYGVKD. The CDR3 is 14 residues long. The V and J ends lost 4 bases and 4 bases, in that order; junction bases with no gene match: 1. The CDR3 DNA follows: TGTGCCATCAGTGTGACAGGGGGTAATGAAAAACTGTTTTTT. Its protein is CAISVTGGNEKLFF.

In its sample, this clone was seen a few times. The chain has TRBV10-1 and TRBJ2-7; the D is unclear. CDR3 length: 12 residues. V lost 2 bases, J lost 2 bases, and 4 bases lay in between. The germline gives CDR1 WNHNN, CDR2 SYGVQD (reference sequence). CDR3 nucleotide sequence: TGCGCCAGCAGTGAGGGCCCCTACGAGCAGTACTTC. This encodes CASSEGPYEQYF.

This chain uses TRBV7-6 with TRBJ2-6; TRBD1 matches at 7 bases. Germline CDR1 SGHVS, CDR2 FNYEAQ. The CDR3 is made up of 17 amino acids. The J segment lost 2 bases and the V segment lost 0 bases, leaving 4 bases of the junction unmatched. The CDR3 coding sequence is TGTGCCAGCAGCTTAGCTGACAGGGTCCCTGGGGCCAACGTCCTGACTTTC. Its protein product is CASSLADRVPGANVLTF.

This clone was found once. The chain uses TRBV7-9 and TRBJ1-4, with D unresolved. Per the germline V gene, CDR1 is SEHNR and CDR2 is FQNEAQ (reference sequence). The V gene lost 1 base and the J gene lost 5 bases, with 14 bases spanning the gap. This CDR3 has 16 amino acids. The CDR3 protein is CASSLGLRVPNEKLFF. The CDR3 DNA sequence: TGTGCCAGCAGCTTAGGTCTTCGGGTCCCGAATGAAAAACTGTTTTTT. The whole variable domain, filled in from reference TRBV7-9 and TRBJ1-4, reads DTGVSQNPRHKITKRGQNVTFRCDPISEHNRLYWYRQTLGQGPEFLTYFQNEAQLEKSRLLSDRFSAERPKGSFSTLEIQRTEQGDSAMYLCASSLGLRVPNEKLFFGSGTQLSVL.

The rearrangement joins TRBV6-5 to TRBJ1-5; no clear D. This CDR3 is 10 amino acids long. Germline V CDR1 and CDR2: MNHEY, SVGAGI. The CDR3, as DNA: TGTGCGGAGAGCAATCAGCCCCAGCATTTT. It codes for CAESNQPQHF.

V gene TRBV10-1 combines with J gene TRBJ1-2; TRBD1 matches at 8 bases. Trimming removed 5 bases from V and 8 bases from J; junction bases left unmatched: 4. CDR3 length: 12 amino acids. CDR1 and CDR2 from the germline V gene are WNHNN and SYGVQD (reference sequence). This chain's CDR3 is CASSRGQEGYTF. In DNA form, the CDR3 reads TGCGCCAGCAGTAGGGGACAGGAGGGCTACACCTTC.

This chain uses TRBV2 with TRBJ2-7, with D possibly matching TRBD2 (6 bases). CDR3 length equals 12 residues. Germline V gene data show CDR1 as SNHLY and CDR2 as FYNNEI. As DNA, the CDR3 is TGTGCGCGGGGTCAGCCTGGTAACGAGCAGTACTTC. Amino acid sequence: CARGQPGNEQYF.

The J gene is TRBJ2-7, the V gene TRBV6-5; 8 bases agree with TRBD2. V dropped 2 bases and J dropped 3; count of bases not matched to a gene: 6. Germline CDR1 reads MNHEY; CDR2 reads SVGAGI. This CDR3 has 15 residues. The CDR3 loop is CASSYGVGGVYEQYF. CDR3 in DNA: TGTGCCAGCAGTTACGGCGTCGGGGGGGTCTACGAGCAGTACTTC.

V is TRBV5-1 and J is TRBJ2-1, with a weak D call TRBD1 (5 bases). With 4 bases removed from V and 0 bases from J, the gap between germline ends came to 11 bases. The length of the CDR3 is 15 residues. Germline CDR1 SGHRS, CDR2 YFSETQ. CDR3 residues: CASSLQVSSYNEQFF. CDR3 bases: TGCGCCAGCAGCCTACAGGTGAGCTCCTACAATGAGCAGTTCTTC.

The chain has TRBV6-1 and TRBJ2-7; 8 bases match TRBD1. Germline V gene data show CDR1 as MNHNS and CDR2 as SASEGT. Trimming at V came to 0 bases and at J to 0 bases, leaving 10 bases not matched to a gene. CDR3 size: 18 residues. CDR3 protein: CASSEASGRGQSSYEQYF. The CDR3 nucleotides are TGTGCCAGCAGTGAAGCCTCGGGCAGGGGGCAAAGCTCCTACGAGCAGTACTTC.

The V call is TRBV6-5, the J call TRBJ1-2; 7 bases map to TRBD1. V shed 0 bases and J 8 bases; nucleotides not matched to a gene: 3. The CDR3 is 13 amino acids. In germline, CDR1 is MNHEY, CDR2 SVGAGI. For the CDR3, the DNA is TGTGCCAGCAGTTACTCCACAGGGGAAGGCTACACCTTC. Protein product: CASSYSTGEGYTF.

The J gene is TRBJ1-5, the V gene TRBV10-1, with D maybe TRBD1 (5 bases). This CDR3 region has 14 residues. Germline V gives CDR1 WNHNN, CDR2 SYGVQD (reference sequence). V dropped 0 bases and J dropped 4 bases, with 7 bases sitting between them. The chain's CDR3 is CASSESPGNQPQHF. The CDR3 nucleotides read TGCGCCAGCAGTGAGTCGCCAGGGAATCAGCCCCAGCATTTT.

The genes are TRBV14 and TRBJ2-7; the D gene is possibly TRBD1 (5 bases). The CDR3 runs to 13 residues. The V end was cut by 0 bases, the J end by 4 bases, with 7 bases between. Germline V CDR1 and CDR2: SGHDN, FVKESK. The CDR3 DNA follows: TGTGCCAGCAGCCAAGACCAGGGTTACGAGCAGTACTTC. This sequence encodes CASSQDQGYEQYF.

CDR3 protein: CASSRLAGYEQFF. In DNA, the CDR3 is TGTGCCAGCAGCCGACTAGCGGGTTATGAGCAGTTCTTC. The chain is built from TRBV14 and TRBJ2-1, with TRBD2 matching 10 bases. The CDR3 loop spans 13 amino acids. V was clipped by 4 bases and J by 8 bases; unmatched bases: 2. Germline CDR1 and CDR2: SGHDN and FVKESK.